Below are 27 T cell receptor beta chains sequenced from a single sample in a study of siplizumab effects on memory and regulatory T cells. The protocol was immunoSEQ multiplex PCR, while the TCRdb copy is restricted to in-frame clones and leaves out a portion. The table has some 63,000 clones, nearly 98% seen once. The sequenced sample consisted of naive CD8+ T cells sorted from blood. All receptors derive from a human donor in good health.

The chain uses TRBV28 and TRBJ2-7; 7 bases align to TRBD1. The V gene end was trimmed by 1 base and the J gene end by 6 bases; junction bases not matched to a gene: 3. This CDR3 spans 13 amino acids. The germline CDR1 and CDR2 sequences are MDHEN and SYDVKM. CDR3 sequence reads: CASSLFTGVEQYF. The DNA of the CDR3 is TGTGCCAGCAGTTTATTCACAGGGGTCGAGCAGTACTTC.

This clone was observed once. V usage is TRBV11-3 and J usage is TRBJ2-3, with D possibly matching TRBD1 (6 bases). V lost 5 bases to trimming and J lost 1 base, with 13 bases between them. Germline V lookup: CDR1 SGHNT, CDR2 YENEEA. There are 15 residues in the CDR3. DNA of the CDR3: TGTGCCAGCAGCGTCCGGGACACTGGCACAGATACGCAGTATTTT. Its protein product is CASSVRDTGTDTQYF.

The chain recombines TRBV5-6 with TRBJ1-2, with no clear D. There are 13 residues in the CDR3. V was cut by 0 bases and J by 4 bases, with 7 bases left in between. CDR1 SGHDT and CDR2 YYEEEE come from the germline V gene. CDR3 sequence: CASSLGGGYGYTF. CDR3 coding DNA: TGTGCCAGCAGCTTGGGGGGAGGCTATGGCTACACCTTC.

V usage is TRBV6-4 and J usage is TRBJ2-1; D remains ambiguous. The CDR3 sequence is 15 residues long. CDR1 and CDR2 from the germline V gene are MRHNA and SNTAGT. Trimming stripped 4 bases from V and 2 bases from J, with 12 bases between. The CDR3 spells CASSVGSEPYNEQFF. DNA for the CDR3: TGTGCCAGCAGTGTTGGCTCCGAGCCCTACAATGAGCAGTTCTTC.

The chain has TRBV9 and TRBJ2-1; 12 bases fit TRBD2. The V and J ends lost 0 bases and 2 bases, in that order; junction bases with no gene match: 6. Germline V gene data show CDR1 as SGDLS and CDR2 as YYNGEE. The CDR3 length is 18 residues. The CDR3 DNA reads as TGTGCCAGCAGCGTAGCGGCTAGCGGGGGGGCCCCCTACAATGAGCAGTTCTTC. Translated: CASSVAASGGAPYNEQFF.

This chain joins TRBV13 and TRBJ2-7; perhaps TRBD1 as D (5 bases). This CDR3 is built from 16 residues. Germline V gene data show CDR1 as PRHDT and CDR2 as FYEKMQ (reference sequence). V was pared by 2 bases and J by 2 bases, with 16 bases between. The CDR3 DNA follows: TGTGCCAGCAGCTTACAATCAGGGTTCTCACCCTACGAGCAGTACTTC. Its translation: CASSLQSGFSPYEQYF.

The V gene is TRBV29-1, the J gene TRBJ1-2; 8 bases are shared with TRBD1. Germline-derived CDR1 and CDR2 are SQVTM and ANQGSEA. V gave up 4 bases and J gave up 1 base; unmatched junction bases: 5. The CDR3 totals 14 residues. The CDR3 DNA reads TGCAGCGTTGGAGGCAGGGGGCGTAACTATGGCTACACCTTC. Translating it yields CSVGGRGRNYGYTF.

The CDR3 reads CASSLNSGVKNEQFF. The CDR3 DNA reads TGCGCCAGCAGCTTGAATAGCGGGGTCAAGAATGAGCAGTTCTTC. V gene TRBV5-1 combines with J gene TRBJ2-1, with 8 positions matching TRBD2. The CDR3 sequence is 15 residues long. Germline-derived CDR1 and CDR2 are SGHRS and YFSETQ. The V and J ends lost 1 base and 7 bases, in that order; junction bases with no gene match: 7.

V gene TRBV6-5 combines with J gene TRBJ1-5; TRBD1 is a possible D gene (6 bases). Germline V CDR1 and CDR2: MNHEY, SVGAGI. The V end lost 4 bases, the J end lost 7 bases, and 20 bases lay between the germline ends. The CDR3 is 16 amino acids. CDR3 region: CASSSGLPLGGQPQHF. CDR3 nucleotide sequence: TGTGCCAGCAGTTCGGGCCTACCTCTAGGGGGGCAGCCCCAGCATTTT.

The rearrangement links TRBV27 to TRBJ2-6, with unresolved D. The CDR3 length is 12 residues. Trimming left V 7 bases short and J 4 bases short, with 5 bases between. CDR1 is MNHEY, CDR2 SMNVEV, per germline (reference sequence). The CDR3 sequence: CASMSGANVLTF. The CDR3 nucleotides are TGTGCCAGCATGTCAGGGGCCAACGTCCTGACTTTC.

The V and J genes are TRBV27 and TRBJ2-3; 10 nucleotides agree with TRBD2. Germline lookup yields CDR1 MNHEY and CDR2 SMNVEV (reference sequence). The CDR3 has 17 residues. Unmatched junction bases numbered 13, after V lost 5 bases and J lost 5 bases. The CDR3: CASSPPPQRGGLDTQYF. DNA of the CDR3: TGTGCCAGCAGTCCACCCCCCCAGCGGGGGGGCCTAGATACGCAGTATTTT.

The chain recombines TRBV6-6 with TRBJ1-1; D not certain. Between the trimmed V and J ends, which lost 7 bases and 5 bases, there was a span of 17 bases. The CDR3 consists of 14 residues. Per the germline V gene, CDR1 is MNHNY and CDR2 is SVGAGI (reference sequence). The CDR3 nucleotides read TGTGCCAGCAACCGCGGGAGGGTTCGAACTGAAGCTTTCTTT. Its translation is CASNRGRVRTEAFF.

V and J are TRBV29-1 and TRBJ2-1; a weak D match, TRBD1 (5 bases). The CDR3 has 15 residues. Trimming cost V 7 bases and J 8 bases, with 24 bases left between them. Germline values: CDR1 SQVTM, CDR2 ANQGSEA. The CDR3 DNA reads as TGCAGCGGACTGCTCCGGGTCCTAAAAGGGGATGAGCAGTTCTTC. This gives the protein CSGLLRVLKGDEQFF.

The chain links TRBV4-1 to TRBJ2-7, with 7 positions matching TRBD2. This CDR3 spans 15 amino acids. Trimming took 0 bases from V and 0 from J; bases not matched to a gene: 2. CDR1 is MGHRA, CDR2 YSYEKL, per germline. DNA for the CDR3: TGCGCCAGCAGCCAAGATTGGGGGGGCTCCTACGAGCAGTACTTC. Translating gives CASSQDWGGSYEQYF.

The DNA for the CDR3 is TGTGCCAGCAGCGAGGGAAGGGGAGAGACCCAGTACTTC. It translates to CASSEGRGETQYF. The rearrangement joins TRBV27 to TRBJ2-5; D is possibly TRBD1 or TRBD2 (5 bases each). The germline CDR1 and CDR2 sequences are MNHEY and SMNVEV (reference sequence). The CDR3 has 13 amino acids. With 6 bases removed from V and 4 bases from J, the gap between germline ends came to 12 bases.

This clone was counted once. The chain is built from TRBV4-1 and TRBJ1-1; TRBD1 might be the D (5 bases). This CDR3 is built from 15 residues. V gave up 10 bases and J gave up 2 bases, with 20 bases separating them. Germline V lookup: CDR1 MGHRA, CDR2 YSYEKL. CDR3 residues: CATGEKVTANTEAFF. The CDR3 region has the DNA TGCGCCACCGGGGAAAAGGTGACAGCCAACACTGAAGCTTTCTTT.

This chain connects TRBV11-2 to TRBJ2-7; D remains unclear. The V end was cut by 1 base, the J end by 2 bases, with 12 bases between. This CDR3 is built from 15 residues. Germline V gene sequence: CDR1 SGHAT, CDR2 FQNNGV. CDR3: CASSLGGSPAYEQYF. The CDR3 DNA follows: TGTGCCAGCAGCTTAGGTGGGTCTCCCGCCTACGAGCAGTACTTC.

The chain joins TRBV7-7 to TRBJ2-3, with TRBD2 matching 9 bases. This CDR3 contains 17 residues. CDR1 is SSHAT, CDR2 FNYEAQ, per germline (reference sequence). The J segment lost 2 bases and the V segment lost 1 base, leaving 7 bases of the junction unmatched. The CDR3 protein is CASSLEAGGLATDTQYF. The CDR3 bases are TGTGCCAGCAGCTTAGAGGCGGGGGGACTAGCCACAGATACGCAGTATTTT.

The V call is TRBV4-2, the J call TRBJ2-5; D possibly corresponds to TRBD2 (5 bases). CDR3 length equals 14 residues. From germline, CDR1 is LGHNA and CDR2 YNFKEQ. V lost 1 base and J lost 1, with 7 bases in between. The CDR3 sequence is CASSQVATQETQYF. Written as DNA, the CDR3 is TGTGCCAGCAGCCAAGTAGCGACCCAAGAGACCCAGTACTTC.

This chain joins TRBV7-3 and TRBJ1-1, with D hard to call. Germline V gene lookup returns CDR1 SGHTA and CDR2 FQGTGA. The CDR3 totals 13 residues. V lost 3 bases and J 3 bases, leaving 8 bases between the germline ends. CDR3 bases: TGTGCCAGCAGCTTGAGGGTTGACACTGAAGCTTTCTTT. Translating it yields CASSLRVDTEAFF.

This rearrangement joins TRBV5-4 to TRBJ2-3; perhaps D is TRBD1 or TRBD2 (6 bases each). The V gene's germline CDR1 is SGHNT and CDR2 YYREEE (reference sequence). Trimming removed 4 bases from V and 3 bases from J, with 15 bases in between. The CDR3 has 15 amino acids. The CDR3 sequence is CASSPGGLGTDTQYF. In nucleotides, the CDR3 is TGTGCCAGCAGCCCCGGGGGCCTGGGAACAGATACGCAGTATTTT.

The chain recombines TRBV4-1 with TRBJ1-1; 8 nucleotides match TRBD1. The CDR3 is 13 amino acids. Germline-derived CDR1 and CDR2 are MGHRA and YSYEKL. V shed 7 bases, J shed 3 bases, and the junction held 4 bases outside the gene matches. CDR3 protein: CASKGTGDTEAFF. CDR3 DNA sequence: TGCGCCAGCAAGGGGACAGGAGACACTGAAGCTTTCTTT.

The CDR3 reads CASSGPPWDEQYF. The CDR3 coding sequence is TGTGCCAGCAGTGGACCCCCATGGGACGAGCAGTACTTC. The chain employs TRBV2 and TRBJ2-7; no clear D gene. V lost 4 bases, J lost 5 bases, and 12 bases lay in between. From germline, CDR1 is SNHLY and CDR2 FYNNEI. The CDR3 length is 13 residues.

CDR3 sequence reads: CASSESLAGTYEQYF. CDR3 DNA sequence: TGCGCCAGCAGTGAGTCCCTAGCGGGGACCTACGAGCAGTACTTC. This rearrangement joins TRBV10-1 to TRBJ2-7; TRBD2 agrees at 9 bases. This CDR3 region has 15 residues. V shed 0 bases, J shed 2 bases, and the junction held 2 bases outside the gene matches. The germline CDR1 and CDR2 sequences are WNHNN and SYGVQD (reference sequence).

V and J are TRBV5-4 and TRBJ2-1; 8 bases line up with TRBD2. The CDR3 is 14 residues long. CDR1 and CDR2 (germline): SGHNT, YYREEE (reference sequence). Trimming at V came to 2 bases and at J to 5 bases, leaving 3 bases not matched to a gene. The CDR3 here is CASSFGGGDNEQFF. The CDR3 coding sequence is TGTGCCAGCAGCTTCGGGGGGGGAGACAATGAGCAGTTCTTC.

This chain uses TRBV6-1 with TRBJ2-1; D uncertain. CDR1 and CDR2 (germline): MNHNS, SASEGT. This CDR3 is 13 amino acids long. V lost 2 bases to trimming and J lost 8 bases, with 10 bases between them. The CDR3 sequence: CASSEWKGHEQFF. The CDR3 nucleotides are TGTGCCAGCAGTGAATGGAAAGGCCATGAGCAGTTCTTC.

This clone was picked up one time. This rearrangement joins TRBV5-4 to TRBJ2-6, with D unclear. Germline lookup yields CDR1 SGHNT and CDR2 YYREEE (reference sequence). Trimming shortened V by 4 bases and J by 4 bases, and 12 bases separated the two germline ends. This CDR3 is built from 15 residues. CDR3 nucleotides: TGTGCCAGCAGCCCTTCGGTGGAGGGGGCCAACGTCCTGACTTTC. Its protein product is CASSPSVEGANVLTF.